These 25 T cell receptor beta chains share one sample of origin, sequenced in a study of OX40 agonist ivuxolimab in advanced cancers. TCRdb keeps only in-frame clones here, not all; method: immunoSEQ multiplex PCR. Of roughly 64,000 clones listed, 82% are singletons. The sequenced sample was CD4+ or CD8+ T cells sorted from blood, obtained in a trial of the OX40 agonist ivuxolimab. These receptor sequences come from an adult with an advanced solid tumor such as melanoma, head and neck, liver or kidney cancer.

This clone showed up just once. The V and J genes are TRBV6-1 and TRBJ1-2, with TRBD1 as a possible D gene (5 bases). Trimming removed 2 bases at V and 3 bases at J, with 13 bases between. CDR1 is MNHNS and CDR2 is SASEGT in the germline V gene. The CDR3 is made up of 15 amino acids. CDR3 amino acids: CASSEPGRSDYGYTF. CDR3 nucleotides: TGTGCCAGCAGTGAACCGGGACGGTCGGACTATGGCTACACCTTC.

The CDR3 DNA sequence: TGCGCCAGCAGCCAAGAGGAAGCGGGGGGGCCGGACACCGGGGAGCTGTTTTTT. The encoded protein is CASSQEEAGGPDTGELFF. The chain combines TRBV4-1 with TRBJ2-2, with TRBD2 matching 10 bases. V trimming: 0 bases; J trimming: 3 bases; junction bases outside the gene matches: 7. The germline CDR1 and CDR2 sequences are MGHRA and YSYEKL. The CDR3 totals 18 residues.

The chain uses TRBV2 and TRBJ2-3; D not resolved. From germline, CDR1 is SNHLY and CDR2 FYNNEI. V was trimmed by 3 bases and J by 4 bases, leaving 5 bases between them. This CDR3 comprises 12 residues. The CDR3 region has the DNA TGTGCCAGCAGTGAGGAGTCAGATACGCAGTATTTT. Residues: CASSEESDTQYF.

The genes are TRBV5-1 and TRBJ2-1, with D perhaps TRBD2 (5 bases). The V end lost 0 bases, the J end lost 9 bases, and 19 bases lay between the germline ends. Looked up from germline, CDR1 is SGHRS and CDR2 is YFSETQ. CDR3 length: 16 amino acids. Written as DNA, the CDR3 is TGCGCCAGCAGCTTGGAGTTTGTGACGAGCGCGGGTGAGCAGTTCTTC. It codes for CASSLEFVTSAGEQFF.

This rearrangement joins TRBV10-3 to TRBJ1-5; D unresolved. V gave up 8 bases and J gave up 0 bases, with 5 bases separating them. The CDR3 loop spans 12 amino acids. CDR1 and CDR2 (germline): ENHRY, SYGVKD. This chain's CDR3 is CAIGPSNQPQHF. The CDR3 coding sequence is TGTGCCATCGGACCTAGCAATCAGCCCCAGCATTTT.

This clone was recorded once. The rearrangement links TRBV5-5 to TRBJ1-4; TRBD1 aligns across 9 bases. CDR3 size: 14 residues. V was pared by 4 bases and J by 3 bases, with 1 base of the junction left unmatched. Germline assignment: CDR1 SGHKS and CDR2 YYEKEE (reference sequence). The CDR3 is CASSRTGANEKLFF. In DNA, the CDR3 is TGTGCCAGCAGCCGGACAGGGGCTAATGAAAAACTGTTTTTT.

This chain joins TRBV27 and TRBJ2-2; 7 nucleotides align to TRBD1. Trimming cost V 5 bases and J 7 bases; bases outside gene matches: 7. In germline, CDR1 is MNHEY, CDR2 SMNVEV (reference sequence). The CDR3 is 14 residues long. The CDR3 DNA reads as TGTGCCAGCAGTATGTACCGGGACAGCGGGGAGCTGTTTTTT. Its protein product is CASSMYRDSGELFF.

The V gene is TRBV18, the J gene TRBJ1-2; TRBD1 is a possible D gene (6 bases). This CDR3 has 17 amino acids. Germline assignment: CDR1 KGHSH and CDR2 LQKENI. V was cut by 3 bases and J by 2 bases, with 19 bases left in between. Here the CDR3 reads CASSPITGSGVNYGYTF. The CDR3 nucleotides read TGTGCCAGCTCACCCATCACAGGGTCAGGCGTCAACTATGGCTACACCTTC.

This clone was recorded once. V usage is TRBV28 and J usage is TRBJ2-7, with 10 bases matching TRBD2. This CDR3 has 15 amino acids. From germline, CDR1 is MDHEN and CDR2 SYDVKM. V shed 4 bases, J shed 0 bases, and the junction held 3 bases outside the gene matches. The chain's CDR3 is CASSSLAGASYEQYF. CDR3 bases: TGTGCCAGCAGTTCCCTAGCGGGGGCCTCCTACGAGCAGTACTTC.

The genes are TRBV7-9 and TRBJ2-7, with D unresolved. CDR1 and CDR2 (germline): SEHNR, FQNEAQ (reference sequence). V was pared by 1 base and J by 6 bases, with 7 bases between. The CDR3 spans 12 residues. In nucleotides, the CDR3 is TGTGCCAGCAGCTTAGATTATCGCGAGCAGTACTTC. It yields the protein CASSLDYREQYF.

The rearrangement links TRBV7-3 to TRBJ2-1; the D gene is possibly TRBD2 (6 bases). V shed 5 bases and J shed 9 bases, with 11 bases lying between them. The CDR3 loop spans 12 amino acids. Per the germline V gene, CDR1 is SGHTA and CDR2 is FQGTGA. This chain's CDR3 is CASSRTGGEQFF. Here the CDR3 DNA reads TGTGCCAGCAGCAGGACCGGGGGTGAGCAGTTCTTC.

This clone showed up just once. The V gene is TRBV29-1, the J gene TRBJ1-1, with D possibly TRBD1 on 5 matching bases. Germline V gene sequence: CDR1 SQVTM, CDR2 ANQGSEA. CDR3 length equals 14 residues. V lost 1 base, J lost 8 bases, and 17 bases lay in between. CDR3 loop: CSVEGLLGGEEAFF. The CDR3 bases are TGCAGCGTTGAAGGCCTACTGGGGGGGGAAGAAGCTTTCTTT.

The CDR3 DNA follows: TGTGCCAGCAGTTCGTCTGGGACTAGCGGGAGCTACGAGCAGTACTTC. Its translation is CASSSSGTSGSYEQYF. The genes are TRBV6-5 and TRBJ2-7; TRBD2 matches 14 bases. This CDR3 is 16 amino acids long. Looked up from germline, CDR1 is MNHEY and CDR2 is SVGAGI. The V segment lost 4 bases and the J segment 3 bases; nucleotides outside the gene matches: 5.

This chain connects TRBV2 to TRBJ2-3; D not certain. The germline V gene encodes CDR1 SNHLY and CDR2 FYNNEI. The CDR3 runs to 11 residues. Trimming cost V 3 bases and J 4 bases, with 2 bases left between them. Here the CDR3 reads CASSEPDTQYF. The CDR3 bases are TGTGCCAGCAGTGAGCCAGATACGCAGTATTTT.

The chain is built from TRBV6-5 and TRBJ2-2; D not certain. Germline values: CDR1 MNHEY, CDR2 SVGAGI. V lost 4 bases to trimming and J lost 5 bases, with 8 bases between them. The CDR3 runs to 13 residues. CDR3 DNA: TGTGCCAGCAGTTTCATAGTAACCGGGGAGCTGTTTTTT. This gives the protein CASSFIVTGELFF.

The chain carries TRBV19 and TRBJ1-5; D might be TRBD1 (5 bases). The V gene's germline CDR1 is LNHDA and CDR2 SQIVND (reference sequence). The CDR3 runs 15 residues. The germline V and J ends were trimmed by 3 bases and 6 bases, with 15 bases remaining between them. CDR3 bases: TGTGCCAGTAGTATTAGGGTTCAGGGCGGTCAGCCCCAGCATTTT. It is translated as CASSIRVQGGQPQHF.

The rearrangement uses TRBV2 and TRBJ1-6; no clear D. The CDR3 has 16 residues. The V end was cut by 2 bases, the J end by 9 bases, with 17 bases between. Per germline, CDR1 SNHLY and CDR2 FYNNEI. This CDR3 reads CASSESGGPRSSPLHF. The CDR3 DNA reads as TGTGCCAGCAGTGAATCGGGTGGGCCTCGGAGTTCACCCCTCCACTTT.

The chain links TRBV6-5 to TRBJ2-1; 8 bases are a match to TRBD2. With V trimmed by 6 bases and J by 9 bases, 10 bases remained unmatched. The germline gives CDR1 MNHEY, CDR2 SVGAGI. The CDR3 is 14 amino acids. The CDR3: CASSASRGGFEQFF. In nucleotides, the CDR3 is TGTGCCAGCAGCGCAAGCCGGGGGGGCTTTGAGCAGTTCTTC.

The genes are TRBV15 and TRBJ2-2; 10 bases align to TRBD2. This CDR3 contains 18 residues. The germline V gene has CDR1 LNHNV and CDR2 YYDKDF (reference sequence). J gave up 4 bases and V 1 base, and 9 bases lay outside the gene matches. CDR3: CATSRGASGGGGTGELFF. The CDR3 DNA reads TGTGCCACCAGCAGAGGGGCTAGCGGGGGCGGCGGCACCGGGGAGCTGTTTTTT.

The J gene is TRBJ2-7, the V gene TRBV12-5, with 9 bases matching TRBD1. The CDR3 covers 14 residues. Trimming cost V 8 bases and J 2 bases; bases outside gene matches: 7. CDR1 LGHNT and CDR2 FRNRAP come from the germline V gene. CDR3 DNA: TGTGCTAGTTCCCCCGGGACAGGGCCCTACGAGCAGTACTTC. It yields the protein CASSPGTGPYEQYF.

The chain is built from TRBV7-9 and TRBJ1-2, with D unclear. This CDR3 region has 15 residues. CDR1 is SEHNR and CDR2 is FQNEAQ in the germline V gene (reference sequence). V gave up 2 bases and J gave up 1 base, with 11 bases separating them. The CDR3 protein is CASSLFSTGNYGYTF. As DNA, the CDR3 is TGTGCCAGCAGCTTATTTTCGACGGGTAACTATGGCTACACCTTC.

J is TRBJ2-1 and V is TRBV4-3; TRBD2 agrees at 9 bases. Germline V gene sequence: CDR1 LGHNA, CDR2 YSLEER. Losses at the gene ends were 2 bases for V and 2 bases for J; bases not matched to a gene: 1. There are 15 residues in the CDR3. This chain's CDR3 is CASSQLAGPYNEQFF. The CDR3 DNA sequence: TGCGCCAGCAGCCAACTAGCGGGACCCTACAATGAGCAGTTCTTC.

This sequence joins TRBV5-4 and TRBJ2-2, with 10 positions matching TRBD2. Trimming at V came to 4 bases and at J to 4 bases, leaving 4 bases not matched to a gene. CDR3 size: 15 residues. From germline, CDR1 is SGHNT and CDR2 YYREEE (reference sequence). The CDR3 nucleotides are TGTGCCAGCAGCCTCTGGACTAGCGGCACCGGGGAGCTGTTTTTT. It specifies CASSLWTSGTGELFF.

The rearrangement uses TRBV7-8 and TRBJ1-2, with a possible D match to TRBD1 (5 bases). In germline, CDR1 is SGHVS, CDR2 FQNEAQ. V dropped 1 base and J dropped 4 bases, with 16 bases sitting between them. This CDR3 is 16 amino acids long. This CDR3 is CASSLVGAGRGYGYTF. CDR3 in DNA: TGTGCCAGCAGCTTAGTAGGGGCAGGGAGAGGCTATGGCTACACCTTC.

This chain links TRBV10-3 with TRBJ1-1, with TRBD1 identical over 9 bases. This CDR3 region has 15 residues. In germline, CDR1 is ENHRY, CDR2 SYGVKD. J was trimmed by 4 bases and V by 9 bases; bases with no gene match: 12. In DNA form, the CDR3 reads TGTGCCATAGGACAGGGGTGGACGACGGGCACTGAAGCTTTCTTT. As protein: CAIGQGWTTGTEAFF.